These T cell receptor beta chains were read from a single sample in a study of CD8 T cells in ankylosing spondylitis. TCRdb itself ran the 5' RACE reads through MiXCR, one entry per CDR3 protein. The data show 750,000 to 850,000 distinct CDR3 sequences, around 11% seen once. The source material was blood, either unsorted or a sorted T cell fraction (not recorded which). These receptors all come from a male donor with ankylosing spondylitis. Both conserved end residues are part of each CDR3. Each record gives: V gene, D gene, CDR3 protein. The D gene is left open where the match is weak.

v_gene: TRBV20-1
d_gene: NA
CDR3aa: CSARKFQGKTEAFF

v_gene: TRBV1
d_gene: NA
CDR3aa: CTSSPAWLYEQFF

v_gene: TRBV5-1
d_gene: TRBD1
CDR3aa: CASSSRDREETQYF

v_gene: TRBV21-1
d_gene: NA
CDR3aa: CASSKEDSFTYEQYF

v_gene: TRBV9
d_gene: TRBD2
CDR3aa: CASSEAGDYYNEQFF

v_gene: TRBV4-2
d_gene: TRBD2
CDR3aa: CASSHPKRTSGYEQYF

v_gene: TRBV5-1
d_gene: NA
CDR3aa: CASSIQGDTGELFF

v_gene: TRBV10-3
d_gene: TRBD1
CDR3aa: CAISPGQGDSYEQYF

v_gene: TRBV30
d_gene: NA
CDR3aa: CAWSLPGEEQFF

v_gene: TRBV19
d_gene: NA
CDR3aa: CASSIRDTGELFF

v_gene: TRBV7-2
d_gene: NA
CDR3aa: CASSPRGLNEKLFF

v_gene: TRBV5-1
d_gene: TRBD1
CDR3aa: CASSLQGQNYEQYF

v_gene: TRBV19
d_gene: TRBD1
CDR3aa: CASSIGGTVPPYNEQFF

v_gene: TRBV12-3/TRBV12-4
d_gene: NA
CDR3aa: CASSFSTGLSYEQYF

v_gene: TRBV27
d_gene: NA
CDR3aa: CASSLYDSQETQYF

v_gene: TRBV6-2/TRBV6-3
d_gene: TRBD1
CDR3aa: CASSPIPGQGRYNQPQHF

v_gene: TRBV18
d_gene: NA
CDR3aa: CASSPQGTGTEAFF

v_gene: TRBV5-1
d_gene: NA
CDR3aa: CASSSRGDSDYEQYF

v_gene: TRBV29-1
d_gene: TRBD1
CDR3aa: CSVLKQGAIDYNEQFF

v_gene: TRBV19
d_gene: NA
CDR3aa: CASRLQGSNQPQHF

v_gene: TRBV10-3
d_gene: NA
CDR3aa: CATSEGGYEQYF

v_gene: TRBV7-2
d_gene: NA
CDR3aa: CASSLRGGAGWEQYF

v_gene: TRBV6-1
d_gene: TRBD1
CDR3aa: CASGTAQRAYEQYF

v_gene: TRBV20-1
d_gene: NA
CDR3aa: CSASKASRSTDTQYF

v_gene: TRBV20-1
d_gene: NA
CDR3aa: CSASDSLYEQYF

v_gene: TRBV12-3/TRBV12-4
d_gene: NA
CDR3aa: CASTGFGTGELFF

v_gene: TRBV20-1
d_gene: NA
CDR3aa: CSARDEDTLGSPLHF

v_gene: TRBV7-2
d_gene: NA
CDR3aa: CASSLGWRGFYNEQFF

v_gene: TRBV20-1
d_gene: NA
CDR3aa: CSARDKGEQYF

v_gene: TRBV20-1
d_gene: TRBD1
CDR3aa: CSARVKGVGTAEAFF

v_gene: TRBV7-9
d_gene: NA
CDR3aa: CASSLAGWQDYNSPLHF

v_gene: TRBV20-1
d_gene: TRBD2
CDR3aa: CSARGPLAGYEQYF

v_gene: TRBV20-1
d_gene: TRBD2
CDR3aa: CSASPLASGEAGDTQYF

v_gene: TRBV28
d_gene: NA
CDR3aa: CASSPSYRNEQFF

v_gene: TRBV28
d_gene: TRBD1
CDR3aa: CASSVGTAYPYEQYF

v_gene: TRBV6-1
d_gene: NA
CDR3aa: CASRRGMVGTEAFF

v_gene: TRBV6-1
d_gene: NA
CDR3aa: CASRDKRGSYYEQYF

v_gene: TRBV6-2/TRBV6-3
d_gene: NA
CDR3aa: CASERANYGYTF

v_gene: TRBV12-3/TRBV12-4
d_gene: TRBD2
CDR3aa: CASSPRGGPYSEQYF

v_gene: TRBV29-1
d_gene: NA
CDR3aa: CSVEYNSMNTEAFF

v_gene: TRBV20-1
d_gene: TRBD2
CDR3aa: CSARTSLPHNEQFF

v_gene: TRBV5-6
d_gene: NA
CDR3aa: CASRRDAPRETQYF